The clone carrying this T cell receptor (beta chain) has just a few counts. Antigen unknown. This entry belongs to a study of T cells after yellow fever vaccination. TCRdb fed the 5' RACE reads into MiXCR, producing one record per CDR3 protein. The table has just under 600,000 distinct CDR3 sequences, 13% seen once. Study-level results: Bulk-population clonotypes that are abundant could appear as contaminants in FACS-sorted repertoires.

The CDR3 length is 14 residues. Germline CDR1 is MDHEN and CDR2 is SYDVKM. Trimming took 3 bases from V and 6 from J; bases not matched to a gene: 4. This chain uses TRBV28 with TRBJ2-1; 8 bases fit TRBD2. The input for sequencing was PBMCs, taken on the day of the yellow fever booster vaccination. The origin of this receptor is a man in his thirties or forties who received the YFV17D yellow fever vaccine. The CDR3 loop reads CASSFLGTSNEQFF. CDR3 sequence (DNA): TGTGCCAGCAGTTTTCTCGGGACTAGCAATGAGCAGTTCTTC. The variable domain in full, completed from reference TRBV28 and TRBJ2-1, reads DVKVTQSSRYLVKRTGEKVFLECVQDMDHENMFWYRQDPGLGLRLIYFSYDVKMKEKGDIPEGYSVSREKKERFSLILESASTNQTSMYLCASSFLGTSNEQFFGPGTRLTVL.